The 21 T cell receptor beta chains in this list originate from one sample, sequenced in a study of T cell responses to AZD1222 COVID-19 vaccine. Generated by immunoSEQ multiplex PCR, the TCRdb table keeps only in-frame clones and is missing some. Among 160,000 or so clones, over 75% were seen once, and the ten largest hold 1.5% to 2%. Sequencing used peripheral blood, obtained on day 0 of AZD1222 vaccination. These receptors came from an adult in good health.

This chain connects TRBV19 to TRBJ2-3; TRBD2 agrees at 14 bases. The CDR3 loop spans 15 amino acids. The germline V gene encodes CDR1 LNHDA and CDR2 SQIVND (reference sequence). V was clipped by 7 bases and J by 4 bases; unmatched bases: 4. The CDR3 loop reads CASKGLAGVADTQYF. As DNA, the CDR3 is TGTGCCAGTAAGGGACTAGCGGGAGTTGCAGATACGCAGTATTTT.

The count of this clone is one. The rearrangement joins TRBV6-5 to TRBJ2-5; a weak D match, TRBD2 (5 bases). The CDR3 sequence is 13 residues long. Germline CDR1 MNHEY, CDR2 SVGAGI. V lost 6 bases, J lost 0 bases, and 8 bases lay in between. The CDR3 DNA sequence: TGTGCCAGCAGCCAGGACTACCAAGAGACCCAGTACTTC. Protein: CASSQDYQETQYF.

This chain uses TRBV7-2 with TRBJ1-1; TRBD1 might be the D (6 bases). The CDR3 covers 15 residues. V was pared by 1 base and J by 0 bases, with 9 bases between. Germline V lookup: CDR1 SGHTA, CDR2 FQGNSA. CDR3 protein: CASSLVQGMNTEAFF. The CDR3 nucleotides read TGTGCCAGCAGCTTAGTGCAGGGGATGAACACTGAAGCTTTCTTT.

This chain links TRBV5-4 with TRBJ2-7; no clear D gene. V lost 4 bases, J lost 0 bases, and 17 bases lay in between. This CDR3 has 16 amino acids. CDR1 is SGHNT and CDR2 is YYREEE in the germline V gene (reference sequence). The CDR3 protein is CASSDFMVANSYEQYF. CDR3 sequence (DNA): TGTGCCAGCAGCGACTTTATGGTCGCGAACTCCTACGAGCAGTACTTC.

The chain recombines TRBV7-2 with TRBJ2-7; 10 positions agree with TRBD1. The germline CDR1 and CDR2 sequences are SGHTA and FQGNSA. CDR3 length equals 14 residues. With 4 bases clipped from V and 3 bases from J, the junction kept 3 bases outside the gene matches. The CDR3 loop reads CASSWTGGIYEQYF. DNA for the CDR3: TGTGCCAGCAGCTGGACAGGGGGTATCTACGAGCAGTACTTC.

The rearrangement joins TRBV9 to TRBJ2-7; D may be TRBD1 or TRBD2 (5 bases each). This CDR3 contains 15 residues. V lost 0 bases, J lost 2 bases, and 12 bases lay in between. Germline V gene sequence: CDR1 SGDLS, CDR2 YYNGEE. CDR3 in amino acids: CASSVGFGAPYEQYF. For the CDR3, the DNA is TGTGCCAGCAGCGTAGGTTTCGGGGCACCCTACGAGCAGTACTTC.

This clone appeared a single time. The chain is built from TRBV30 and TRBJ2-6; D call uncertain. The CDR3 sequence is 15 residues long. Germline V gene data show CDR1 as GTSNPN and CDR2 as SVGIG (reference sequence). V was pared by 2 bases and J by 1 base, with 9 bases between. The CDR3 nucleotides read TGTGCCTGGAGTCAAGATCTATCTGGGGCCAACGTCCTGACTTTC. This encodes CAWSQDLSGANVLTF.

This clone has more than one count but fewer than ten. The chain uses TRBV2 and TRBJ2-7, with no clear D. This CDR3 has 12 residues. The V end lost 3 bases, the J end lost 4 bases, and 7 bases lay between the germline ends. In germline, CDR1 is SNHLY, CDR2 FYNNEI. This CDR3 is CASSELNYEQYF. The CDR3 DNA reads as TGTGCCAGCAGTGAGTTAAATTACGAGCAGTACTTC.

The chain is built from TRBV7-2 and TRBJ1-6, with D hard to call. Trimming removed 3 bases from V and 7 bases from J, with 7 bases in between. Germline V gives CDR1 SGHTA, CDR2 FQGNSA. The CDR3 extends over 13 amino acids. The DNA of the CDR3 is TGTGCCAGCAGCTTGGACCGCAATTCACCCCTCCACTTT. Amino acid sequence: CASSLDRNSPLHF.

The V gene is TRBV19, the J gene TRBJ2-3; 7 nucleotides match TRBD1. The CDR3 is made up of 15 amino acids. In germline, CDR1 is LNHDA, CDR2 SQIVND (reference sequence). The ends lost 6 bases at V and 2 bases at J; junction bases unmatched: 8. CDR3 in amino acids: CASSTTGVITDTQYF. The CDR3 nucleotides read TGTGCCAGTAGCACCACAGGGGTGATCACAGATACGCAGTATTTT.

The chain couples TRBV5-8 to TRBJ2-7, with D uncertain. From germline, CDR1 is SGHTS and CDR2 YDEGEE. CDR3 size: 11 residues. Deletions cut 3 bases from V and 2 bases from J, with 3 bases between. CDR3 nucleotide sequence: TGTGCCAGCAGCTCCGCCTACGAGCAGTACTTC. This translates into CASSSAYEQYF.

This chain joins TRBV11-3 and TRBJ2-2, with 9 bases that match TRBD2. V was clipped by 5 bases and J by 7 bases; unmatched bases: 5. The CDR3 is 14 residues long. CDR1 SGHNT and CDR2 YENEEA come from the germline V gene. The chain's CDR3 is CASSPGLALGELFF. Here the CDR3 DNA reads TGTGCCAGCAGCCCGGGACTAGCCCTCGGGGAGCTGTTTTTT.

V and J are TRBV6-5 and TRBJ2-7, with TRBD1 matching 9 bases. Germline values: CDR1 MNHEY, CDR2 SVGAGI. The CDR3 has 14 residues. V lost 7 bases and J lost 6; bases outside the gene matches: 10. The CDR3 here is CASKEDRGAREQYF. CDR3 in DNA: TGTGCCAGCAAAGAGGACAGGGGAGCGCGCGAGCAGTACTTC.

V usage is TRBV25-1 and J usage is TRBJ2-3; the D is unclear. The germline V gene encodes CDR1 MGHDK and CDR2 SYGVNS. Trimming cost V 6 bases and J 0 bases, with 4 bases left between them. The CDR3 has 12 residues. CDR3 loop: CASRKSTDTQYF. The CDR3 DNA follows: TGTGCCAGCAGGAAAAGCACAGATACGCAGTATTTT.

The rearrangement uses TRBV28 and TRBJ2-4, with TRBD1 identical over 9 bases. Germline V lookup: CDR1 MDHEN, CDR2 SYDVKM. CDR3 length equals 17 residues. V lost 4 bases, J lost 5 bases, and 12 bases stayed unmatched. As DNA, the CDR3 is TGTGCCAGCAGTTCGAGGGATCCGGGACAGGGAGAAAACATTCAGTACTTC. Protein: CASSSRDPGQGENIQYF.

The rearrangement joins TRBV10-3 to TRBJ1-5; 12 nucleotides match TRBD1. CDR1 and CDR2 (germline): ENHRY, SYGVKD. Trimming cost V 4 bases and J 0 bases; bases outside gene matches: 10. CDR3 length equals 19 residues. The CDR3 loop reads CAISGSGTGGAYSNQPQHF. The CDR3 nucleotides are TGTGCCATCAGTGGTTCCGGGACAGGGGGCGCCTATAGCAATCAGCCCCAGCATTTT.

The chain is built from TRBV3-1 (or the pseudogene TRBV3-2) and TRBJ1-2; tentative D call: TRBD1 (5 bases). Trimming took 0 bases from V and 3 from J, leaving 11 bases between them. Per germline, CDR1 LGHDT and CDR2 YNNKEL (reference sequence). The CDR3 is made up of 15 amino acids. The CDR3 loop is CASSQETQADYGYTF. CDR3 coding DNA: TGTGCCAGCAGCCAAGAAACACAGGCTGACTATGGCTACACCTTC.

A single count supports this clone. This rearrangement joins TRBV11-2 to TRBJ2-5, with unresolved D. V was trimmed by 3 bases and J by 3 bases, leaving 2 bases between them. The CDR3 runs to 11 residues. Germline V lookup: CDR1 SGHAT, CDR2 FQNNGV. This CDR3 is CASSLEETQYF. CDR3 in DNA: TGTGCCAGCAGCTTGGAAGAGACCCAGTACTTC. The full variable domain, rest sourced from reference TRBV11-2 and TRBJ2-5, is EAGVAQSPRYKIIEKRQSVAFWCNPISGHATLYWYQQILGQGPKLLIQFQNNGVVDDSQLPKDRFSAERLKGVDSTLKIQPAKLEDSAVYLCASSLEETQYFGPGTRLLVL.

The chain employs TRBV5-8 and TRBJ2-7, with 8 bases lining up with TRBD2. From germline, CDR1 is SGHTS and CDR2 YDEGEE. This CDR3 has 14 amino acids. The V gene end was trimmed by 6 bases and the J gene end by 2 bases; junction bases not matched to a gene: 7. The CDR3 here is CASNGPSGPYEQYF. For the CDR3, the DNA is TGTGCCAGCAATGGGCCTAGCGGGCCCTACGAGCAGTACTTC.

The V and J genes are TRBV9 and TRBJ2-2, with no clear D. Germline loops: CDR1 SGDLS, CDR2 YYNGEE. This CDR3 contains 13 residues. The V end was cut by 2 bases, the J end by 0 bases, with 2 bases between. The CDR3 bases are TGTGCCAGCAGCGTCTCGAACACCGGGGAGCTGTTTTTT. It translates to CASSVSNTGELFF.

The genes are TRBV14 and TRBJ1-3; D uncertain. V was clipped by 1 base and J by 4 bases, with 14 bases between them. This CDR3 contains 16 residues. Germline V gene sequence: CDR1 SGHDN, CDR2 FVKESK. CDR3 loop: CASSQVKQHRGNTIYF. CDR3 DNA: TGTGCCAGCAGCCAAGTTAAACAGCACAGAGGAAACACCATATATTTT.